This T cell receptor (beta chain) was captured by sequencing in a study of T cells in localized non-small cell lung cancer (dated by TCRdb to 2020 to 2022). The study in broad terms: Comparing tumors with uninvolved tumor-adjacent lungs, the study looked at the T cell repertoires of approximately 250 patients with early-stage NSCLC. The cohort was made up of 236 treatment-naive NSCLC patients whose localized lung tumors had been resected. Of the NSCLC patients, fewer than 150 were male and approximately 99 were female, and the mean age was about 69 years.

At diagnosis, tumor, uninvolved tumor-adjacent lung and peripheral blood were collected and then preserved as a mix of FFPE and fresh-frozen material. Compared with the rest of its sample, this clone is medium-sized (0.01 to 0.1%). This clone's antigen is unknown. Per-base quality was not reported, and no clone a single base away is much larger than it. Summary of the overall study and its limitations: The highest T cell clonality was observed in uninvolved tumor-adjacent lung, where clonality exceeded that of tumor, suggesting that antigenic responses were more focused in uninvolved tumor-adjacent lung. Multi-region tumor sequencing was not performed, so intratumor heterogeneity could not be excluded. Because the study design was exploratory, TCR variables were selected using unadjusted p-values without false-discovery rate correction. Longer overall survival was associated with higher T cell density in blood, whereas shorter survival was associated with higher clonality in adjacent lung. Of the top 100 tumor clones, a median of about 53 were detected in paired uninvolved adjacent lung; 28 were also among that lung's top 100.

The immunoSEQ Assay was used to sequence TCR beta CDR3 regions from DNA. In the original analysis: T cell density was computed as TCR beta template counts normalized to usable DNA estimated by amplifying housekeeping genes. Using the preseqR package, richness was estimated by extrapolating to 120,000 templates for tissue samples and 400,000 templates for PBMC samples. Clonality was taken to be one minus Pielou's evenness. To identify tissue-enriched TCRs, differential abundance testing was run on productive amino-acid clonotypes with a minimum total count of 5 and an alpha of 0.1. Repertoire overlap between compartments was quantified with the Jaccard Index and Morisita Overlap Index. GLIPH grouped TCR beta CDR3s together with public tetramer-defined viral CDR3s, and a viral motif had to include at least three viral sequences and also show V-gene enrichment. In TCRdb, the immuneACCESS table is reduced to in-frame sequences with V and J assigned. These tables do not hold every clone; where another copy was compared, an unresolved V gene accounts for under half, and the others remain unexplained. V and J calls plus clone size are reproduced from that table; the DNA served to infer D and trimming. Within this sample are about 2,000 clones, with 35% to 40% of them counted one time only. The ten largest clones capture roughly 12% of the sample.

In the germline V gene, CDR1 corresponds to SGHNT and CDR2 to YENEEA. A distance of 17 bases separates the germline ends of V and J, which lose 5 bases and 4 bases respectively. The CDR3 covers 15 residues, taking in both the cysteine and the phenylalanine. Only the CDR3 DNA stays, 45 bases, in frame from base 1. The rearranged chain carries TRBV11-3 and TRBJ2-5, with TRBD1 perhaps the D gene, on 6 matching bases. Specimen: lung tumor tissue, collected before any cancer treatment. The clonotype comes from a male donor aged 60 or over with stage II lung adenocarcinoma. The bases read TGTGCCAGCAGCGACCCACCAGGGGAGAGAGAGACCCAGTACTTC. Protein translation: CASSDPPGERETQYF.